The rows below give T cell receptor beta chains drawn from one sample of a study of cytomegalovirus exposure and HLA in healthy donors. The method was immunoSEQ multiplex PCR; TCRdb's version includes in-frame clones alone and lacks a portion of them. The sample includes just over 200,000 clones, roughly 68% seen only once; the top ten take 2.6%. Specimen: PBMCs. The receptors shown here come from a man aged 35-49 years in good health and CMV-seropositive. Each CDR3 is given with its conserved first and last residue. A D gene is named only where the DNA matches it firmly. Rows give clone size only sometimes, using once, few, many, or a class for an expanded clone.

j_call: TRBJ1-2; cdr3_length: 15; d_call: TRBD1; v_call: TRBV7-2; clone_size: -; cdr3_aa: CASSSDHRGDYGYTF; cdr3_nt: TGTGCCAGCAGCTCTGATCACAGGGGCGACTATGGCTACACCTTC
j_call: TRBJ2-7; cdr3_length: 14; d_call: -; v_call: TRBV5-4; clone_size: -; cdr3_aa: CASSLGQDTYEQYF; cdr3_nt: TGTGCCAGCAGCTTGGGGCAGGATACCTACGAGCAGTACTTC
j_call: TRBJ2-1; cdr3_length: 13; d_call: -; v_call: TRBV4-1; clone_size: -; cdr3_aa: CASSRDWLNEQFF; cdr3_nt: TGCGCCAGCAGCCGAGACTGGCTCAATGAGCAGTTCTTC
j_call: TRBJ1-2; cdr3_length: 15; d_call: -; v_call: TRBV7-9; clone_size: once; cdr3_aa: CSSSLGSVKVNGYTF; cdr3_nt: TGTTCCAGCAGCTTAGGGTCAGTAAAAGTCAATGGCTACACCTTC
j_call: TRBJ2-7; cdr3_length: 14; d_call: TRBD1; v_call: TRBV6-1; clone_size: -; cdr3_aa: CASSEDRVLYEQYF; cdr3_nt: TGTGCCAGCAGTGAGGACAGGGTTCTCTACGAGCAGTACTTC
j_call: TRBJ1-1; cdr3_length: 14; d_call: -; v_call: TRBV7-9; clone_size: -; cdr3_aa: CASSRQTLNTEAFF; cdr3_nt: TGTGCCAGCAGCAGACAGACCCTGAACACTGAAGCTTTCTTT
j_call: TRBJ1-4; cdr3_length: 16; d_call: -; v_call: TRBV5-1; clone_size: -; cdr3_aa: CASSLSAGLTNEKLFF; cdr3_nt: TGCGCCAGCAGCTTATCCGCAGGGCTAACTAATGAAAAACTGTTTTTT
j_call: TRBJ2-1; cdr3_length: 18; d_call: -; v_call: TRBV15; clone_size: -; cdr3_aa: CATSRDRDRTSSYNEQFF; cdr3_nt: TGTGCCACCAGCAGAGATCGGGACAGGACTAGCTCCTACAATGAGCAGTTCTTC
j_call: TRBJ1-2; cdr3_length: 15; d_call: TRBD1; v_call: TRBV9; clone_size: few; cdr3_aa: CASSAPKTGLSGYTF; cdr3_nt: TGTGCCAGCAGCGCCCCAAAGACAGGGCTAAGCGGCTACACCTTC
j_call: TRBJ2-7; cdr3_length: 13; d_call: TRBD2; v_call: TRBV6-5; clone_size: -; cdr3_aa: CASSYPGGGEQYF; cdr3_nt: TGTGCCAGCAGTTACCCGGGCGGGGGCGAGCAGTACTTC
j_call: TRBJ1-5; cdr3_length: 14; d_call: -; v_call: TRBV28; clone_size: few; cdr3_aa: CASRGGYGYQPQHF; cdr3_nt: TGTGCCAGCAGGGGGGGGTACGGCTATCAGCCCCAGCATTTT
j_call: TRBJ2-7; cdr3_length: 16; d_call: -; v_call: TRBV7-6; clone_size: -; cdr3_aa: CASSLEAGQAAGEQYF; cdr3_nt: TGTGCCAGCAGCTTAGAAGCGGGACAGGCCGCGGGCGAGCAGTACTTC
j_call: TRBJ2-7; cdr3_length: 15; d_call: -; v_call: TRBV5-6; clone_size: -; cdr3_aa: CASSDSTGALYEQYF; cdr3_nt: TGTGCCAGCAGCGACTCGACAGGAGCCCTCTACGAGCAGTACTTC
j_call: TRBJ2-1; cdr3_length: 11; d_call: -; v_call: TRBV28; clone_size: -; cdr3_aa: CASHSGNEQFF; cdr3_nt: TGTGCCAGCCACTCAGGGAATGAGCAGTTCTTC
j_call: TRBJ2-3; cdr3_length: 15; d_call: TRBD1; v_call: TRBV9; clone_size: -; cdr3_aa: CASSAQQGAADTQYF; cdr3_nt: TGTGCCAGCAGCGCTCAACAGGGGGCGGCAGATACGCAGTATTTT